The 17 T cell receptor beta chains below were found in one sample sequenced in a study of T cell changes during pregnancy in multiple sclerosis. Libraries were prepared by immunoSEQ multiplex PCR; TCRdb keeps only in-frame clonotypes and omits some of them. This sample carries about 36,000 clones, over 85% of them seen once, and the ten largest clones take 0.78%. The sequences come from CD4+ T cells from peripheral blood mononuclear cells, collected after pregnancy. Source of these receptors: a female donor in good health, enrolled as a control in a pregnancy study.

V is TRBV18 and J is TRBJ1-3; no clear D gene. The germline V gene encodes CDR1 KGHSH and CDR2 LQKENI. The CDR3 consists of 16 residues. V lost 2 bases to trimming and J lost 0 bases, with 11 bases between them. CDR3: CASSPIGLSSGNTIYF. The CDR3 region has the DNA TGTGCCAGCTCACCAATTGGACTCTCCTCTGGAAACACCATATATTTT. The variable domain in full, completed from reference TRBV18 and TRBJ1-3, reads NAGVMQNPRHLVRRRGQEARLRCSPMKGHSHVYWYRQLPEEGLKFMVYLQKENIIDESGMPKERFSAEFPKEGPSILRIQQVVRGDSAAYFCASSPIGLSSGNTIYFGEGSWLTVV.

V and J are TRBV7-8 and TRBJ2-5; no reliable D call. V was pared by 0 bases and J by 5 bases, with 7 bases between. The germline V gene encodes CDR1 SGHVS and CDR2 FQNEAQ. This CDR3 comprises 13 residues. Here the CDR3 DNA reads TGTGCCAGCAGCTTAGCGCCGGGTGAGACCCAGTACTTC. Its translation is CASSLAPGETQYF.

The V gene is TRBV6-4, the J gene TRBJ2-1; 11 positions agree with TRBD2. The CDR3 is made up of 14 amino acids. Per the germline V gene, CDR1 is MRHNA and CDR2 is SNTAGT. The ends lost 5 bases at V and 12 bases at J; junction bases unmatched: 9. CDR3: CASSTGTSGLGQFF. CDR3 DNA sequence: TGTGCCAGCAGTACCGGGACTAGCGGCTTGGGGCAGTTCTTC.

The gene calls are TRBV7-2 and TRBJ1-3, with D maybe TRBD1 (6 bases). Trimming removed 4 bases at V and 0 bases at J, with 10 bases between. This CDR3 comprises 15 residues. CDR1 and CDR2 from the germline V gene are SGHTA and FQGNSA. This CDR3 is CASSSGASSGNTIYF. The CDR3 coding sequence is TGTGCCAGCAGCTCAGGGGCCAGCTCTGGAAACACCATATATTTT.

This clone was found a few times. The chain is built from TRBV4-1 and TRBJ1-1, with 7 bases that match TRBD1. From germline, CDR1 is MGHRA and CDR2 YSYEKL. J lost 5 bases, V lost 3 bases, and 9 bases had no gene match. The CDR3 length is 15 residues. The CDR3, as DNA: TGCGCCAGCAGCCAGTTGGACAGGCCCATTACTGAAGCTTTCTTT. Its translation is CASSQLDRPITEAFF.

V gene TRBV27 combines with J gene TRBJ2-3, with D tentatively TRBD1 (5 bases). Trimming shortened V by 5 bases and J by 6 bases, and 27 bases separated the two germline ends. The CDR3 length is 18 residues. Germline V gene sequence: CDR1 MNHEY, CDR2 SMNVEV (reference sequence). Written as DNA, the CDR3 is TGTGCCAGCAGTCCCGGATGGGGCCAACGGCCTGCACTGGATACGCAGTATTTT. Translation gives CASSPGWGQRPALDTQYF.

This clone showed up just once. This rearrangement joins TRBV10-3 to TRBJ1-1, with 7 bases lining up with TRBD1. Germline V gene data show CDR1 as ENHRY and CDR2 as SYGVKD. The CDR3 sequence is 14 residues long. V was clipped by 4 bases and J by 1 base; unmatched bases: 3. CDR3 coding DNA: TGTGCCATCAGTGGGACAGGCCGGAACACTGAAGCTTTCTTT. Translating gives CAISGTGRNTEAFF.

The rearrangement links TRBV10-3 to TRBJ2-2; TRBD2 is a possible D gene (5 bases). CDR3 length: 16 residues. The V gene's germline CDR1 is ENHRY and CDR2 SYGVKD. Trimming pared 4 bases from V and 3 bases from J, leaving 15 bases between. The chain's CDR3 is CAISVRHLRDTGELFF. The DNA for the CDR3 is TGTGCCATCAGTGTAAGACACCTGAGGGACACCGGGGAGCTGTTTTTT.

This clone occurred once. In the same sample, other DNA sequences code for this CDR3. The gene calls are TRBV7-3 and TRBJ2-3, with D possibly matching TRBD1 (6 bases). Trimming stripped 1 base from V and 1 base from J, with 6 bases between. The CDR3 loop spans 14 amino acids. The V gene's germline CDR1 is SGHTA and CDR2 FQGTGA. As DNA, the CDR3 is TGTGCCAGCAGCTTAAGGGGGCGCACAGATACGCAGTATTTT. It encodes CASSLRGRTDTQYF.

The chain has TRBV6-4 and TRBJ1-6; 8 positions match TRBD1. Germline-derived CDR1 and CDR2 are MRHNA and SNTAGT. Trimming cost V 4 bases and J 7 bases; bases outside gene matches: 6. The CDR3 runs 15 residues. The chain's CDR3 is CASSAGQGGNSPLHF. The CDR3 DNA is TGTGCCAGCAGTGCCGGACAGGGAGGAAATTCACCCCTCCACTTT.

V gene TRBV19 combines with J gene TRBJ1-5, with 7 bases fitting TRBD1. In germline, CDR1 is LNHDA, CDR2 SQIVND (reference sequence). The CDR3 sequence is 17 residues long. V gave up 1 base and J gave up 2 bases; unmatched junction bases: 8. This chain's CDR3 is CASSIVLRGQRNQPQHF. Here the CDR3 DNA reads TGTGCCAGTAGTATAGTATTAAGGGGGCAGCGCAATCAGCCCCAGCATTTT.

The genes are TRBV12-5 and TRBJ2-3; D gene unclear. The V end lost 6 bases, the J end lost 0 bases, and 4 bases lay between the germline ends. Germline CDR1 reads LGHNT; CDR2 reads FRNRAP. The CDR3 contains 12 residues. The CDR3 DNA is TGTGCTAGTGGAACTAGCACAGATACGCAGTATTTT. Amino acid sequence: CASGTSTDTQYF.

V and J are TRBV30 and TRBJ1-2; TRBD1 aligns across 10 bases. The germline V gene encodes CDR1 GTSNPN and CDR2 SVGIG (reference sequence). The CDR3 spans 16 residues. J was trimmed by 7 bases and V by 1 base; bases with no gene match: 12. The CDR3 coding sequence is TGTGCCTGGAGTGCAGGGGACAGGGGCCCGTTGGGTGGCTACACCTTC. Its translation is CAWSAGDRGPLGGYTF.

This chain connects TRBV27 to TRBJ2-5; weak D call: TRBD1 (5 bases). CDR1 is MNHEY and CDR2 is SMNVEV in the germline V gene (reference sequence). The CDR3 consists of 13 residues. Trimming cost V 6 bases and J 7 bases, with 15 bases left between them. The CDR3 nucleotides are TGTGCCAGCAGGGGGCCTCACTGGGGGACCCAGTACTTC. Amino acids: CASRGPHWGTQYF.

The chain combines TRBV4-1 with TRBJ2-2, with D maybe TRBD2 (7 bases). The CDR3 spans 17 residues. From germline, CDR1 is MGHRA and CDR2 YSYEKL. Trimming removed 0 bases at V and 4 bases at J, with 15 bases between. The CDR3 region is CASSQDRGGGGTGELFF. The CDR3 nucleotides read TGCGCCAGCAGCCAAGATCGGGGAGGGGGGGGCACCGGGGAGCTGTTTTTT.

A single count supports this clone. J is TRBJ2-2 and V is TRBV27; D is perhaps TRBD2 (6 bases). Germline values: CDR1 MNHEY, CDR2 SMNVEV (reference sequence). The CDR3 consists of 14 residues. Trimming took 6 bases from V and 2 from J, leaving 10 bases between them. CDR3 residues: CASRAGPNTGELFF. The CDR3, as DNA: TGTGCCAGCAGGGCGGGACCTAACACCGGGGAGCTGTTTTTT.

V usage is TRBV6-5 and J usage is TRBJ2-3, with 9 bases aligning to TRBD2. The V segment lost 7 bases and the J segment 6 bases; nucleotides outside the gene matches: 8. Per the germline V gene, CDR1 is MNHEY and CDR2 is SVGAGI. This CDR3 contains 14 residues. For the CDR3, the DNA is TGTGCCAGCAAGGCTAGCGGGACAGCCGATACGCAGTATTTT. It encodes CASKASGTADTQYF.